This TCR beta chain originates from a study of somatic mutations in cytotoxic T cells in rheumatoid arthritis. Study-wide context: Nearly 100% purity was obtained when some V beta antibody-stained T-cell populations were flow-sorted; these included V beta1+ cells sequenced for TCRB.

In regard to this clone: Its specificity is unknown.

Overall study results and limits: The slightly lower representation of TRBV07 among rheumatoid arthritis patients did not undergo correction for multiple comparisons. Rheumatoid arthritis patients showed CD8+ clonality increasing with age, unlike healthy controls.

CDR3 size: 19 residues. Losses at the gene ends were 8 bases for V and 0 bases for J; bases not matched to a gene: 16. The V gene's germline CDR1 is LNHDA and CDR2 SQIVND (reference sequence). Only in-frame clones appear in the TCRdb table, and some are missing; sequencing was by immunoSEQ multiplex PCR. The sample has 10,000 to 12,000 clones, roughly 90% seen once. What was sequenced was CD4+ T cells sorted from blood. The TCR was taken from a woman aged 18 to 35 with rheumatoid arthritis. J is TRBJ2-1 and V is TRBV19; 10 bases align to TRBD2. The CDR3 nucleotides are TGTGCCAGTTACATCAGCGGGGGGGCCCCCCTACCCTCCTACAATGAGCAGTTCTTC. Translating gives CASYISGGAPLPSYNEQFF.